Below, one T cell receptor (beta chain) is given with its context. Authors of the study amplified TCR beta CDR3 regions from RNA transcripts. HTBI primers were the set used in a first-round RT-PCR of the TCR CDR3. MiXCR, run by TCRdb on the multiplex PCR reads, gives a single entry per CDR3 protein. The sample has 600,000 to 800,000 distinct CDR3 sequences, 30% to 40% seen once. Absent ophthalmopathy progression within 18 months defined stable Graves' hyperthyroidism. Uncontrolled infections, other autoimmune diseases, pregnancy or lactation led to exclusion of patients. PBMCs were collected from a roughly 10 ml volume of fresh peripheral blood. The sample belongs to a study of T cells in Graves' hyperthyroidism and ophthalmopathy. At the level of the study: Peripheral blood was secured at the point of initial diagnosis, before any treatment.

With V trimmed by 2 bases and J by 6 bases, 13 bases remained unmatched. The CDR3 is made up of 17 amino acids. Germline CDR1 is SGHAT and CDR2 is FQNNGV. This chain links TRBV11-2 with TRBJ2-1, with 7 bases that match TRBD2. The sequenced material came from blood. The sequence derives from a woman aged 40 to 50 with Graves' hyperthyroidism. The CDR3 loop is CASSLSVMASGPNEQFF. The CDR3 coding sequence is TGTGCCAGCAGCTTATCAGTCATGGCTAGCGGACCCAATGAGCAGTTCTTC.